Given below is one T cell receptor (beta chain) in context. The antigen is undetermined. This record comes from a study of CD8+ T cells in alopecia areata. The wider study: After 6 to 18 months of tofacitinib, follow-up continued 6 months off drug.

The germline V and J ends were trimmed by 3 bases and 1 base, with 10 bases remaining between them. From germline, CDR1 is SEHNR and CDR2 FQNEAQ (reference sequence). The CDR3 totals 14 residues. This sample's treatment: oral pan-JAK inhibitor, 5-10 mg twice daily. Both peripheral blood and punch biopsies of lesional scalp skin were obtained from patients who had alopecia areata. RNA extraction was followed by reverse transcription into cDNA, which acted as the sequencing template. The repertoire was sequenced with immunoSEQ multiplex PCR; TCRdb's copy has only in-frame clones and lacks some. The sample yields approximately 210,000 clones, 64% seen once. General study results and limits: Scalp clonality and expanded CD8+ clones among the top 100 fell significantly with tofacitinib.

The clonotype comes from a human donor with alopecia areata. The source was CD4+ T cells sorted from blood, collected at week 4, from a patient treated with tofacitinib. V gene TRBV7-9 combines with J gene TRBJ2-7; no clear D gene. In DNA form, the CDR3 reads TGTGCCAGCAGCTTGGGCCAGTCGTCCTACGAGCAGTACTTC. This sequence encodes CASSLGQSSYEQYF.